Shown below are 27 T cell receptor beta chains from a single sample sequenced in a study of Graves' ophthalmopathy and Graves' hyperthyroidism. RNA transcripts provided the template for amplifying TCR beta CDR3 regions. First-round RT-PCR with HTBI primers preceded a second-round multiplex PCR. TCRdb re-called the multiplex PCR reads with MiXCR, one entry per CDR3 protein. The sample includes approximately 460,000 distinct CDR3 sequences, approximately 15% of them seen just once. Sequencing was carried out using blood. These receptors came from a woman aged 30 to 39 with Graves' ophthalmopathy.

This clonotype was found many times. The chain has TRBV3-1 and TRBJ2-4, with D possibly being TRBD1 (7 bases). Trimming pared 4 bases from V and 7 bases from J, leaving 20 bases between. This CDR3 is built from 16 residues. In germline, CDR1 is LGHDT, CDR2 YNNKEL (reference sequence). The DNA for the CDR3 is TGTGCCAGCAGCCCGGAGGCAGGGGGAGGAGGGAACATTCAGTACTTC. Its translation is CASSPEAGGGGNIQYF. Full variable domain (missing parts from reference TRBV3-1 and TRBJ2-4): DTAVSQTPKYLVTQMGNDKSIKCEQNLGHDTMYWYKQDSKKFLKIMFSYNNKELIINETVPNRFSPKSPDKAHLNLHINSLELGDSAVYFCASSPEAGGGGNIQYFGAGTRLSVL.

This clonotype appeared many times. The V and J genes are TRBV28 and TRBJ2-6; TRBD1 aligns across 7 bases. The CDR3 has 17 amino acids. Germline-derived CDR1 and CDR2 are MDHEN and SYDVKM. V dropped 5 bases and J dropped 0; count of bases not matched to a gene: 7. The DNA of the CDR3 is TGTGCCAGCAGTCCCGGGACAGTCCTCTCTGGGGCCAACGTCCTGACTTTC. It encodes CASSPGTVLSGANVLTF.

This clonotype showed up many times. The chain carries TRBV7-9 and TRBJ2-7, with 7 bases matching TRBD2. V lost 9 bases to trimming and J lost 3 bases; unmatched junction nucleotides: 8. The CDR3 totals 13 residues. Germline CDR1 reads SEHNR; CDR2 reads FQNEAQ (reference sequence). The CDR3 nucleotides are TGTGCCAGTAAGGAGAGCGGGAACTACGAGCAGTACTTC. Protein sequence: CASKESGNYEQYF.

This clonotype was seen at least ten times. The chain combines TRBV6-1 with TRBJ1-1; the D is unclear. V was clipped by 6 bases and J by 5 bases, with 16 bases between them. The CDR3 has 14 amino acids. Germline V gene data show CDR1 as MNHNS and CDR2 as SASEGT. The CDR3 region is CASSPGLRFTEAFF. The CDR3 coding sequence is TGTGCCAGCAGCCCTGGTTTACGATTTACTGAAGCTTTCTTT.

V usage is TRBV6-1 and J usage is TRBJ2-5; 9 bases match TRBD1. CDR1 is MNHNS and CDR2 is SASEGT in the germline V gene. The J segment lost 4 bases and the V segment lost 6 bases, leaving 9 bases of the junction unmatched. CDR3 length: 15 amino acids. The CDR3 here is CASRTGTGKGETQYF. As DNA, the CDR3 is TGTGCCAGCAGAACCGGGACAGGGAAGGGAGAGACCCAGTACTTC.

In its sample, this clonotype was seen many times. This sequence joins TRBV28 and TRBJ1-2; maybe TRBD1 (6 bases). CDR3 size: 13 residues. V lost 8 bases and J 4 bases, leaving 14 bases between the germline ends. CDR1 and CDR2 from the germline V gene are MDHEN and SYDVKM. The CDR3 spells CASGRGDLYGYTF. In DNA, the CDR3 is TGTGCCAGCGGAAGGGGGGACCTCTATGGCTACACCTTC.

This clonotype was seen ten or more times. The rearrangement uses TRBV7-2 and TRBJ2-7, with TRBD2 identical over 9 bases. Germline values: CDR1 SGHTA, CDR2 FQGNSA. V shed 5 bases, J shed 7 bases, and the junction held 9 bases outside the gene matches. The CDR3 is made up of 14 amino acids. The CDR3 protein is CASSVGLAITEQYF. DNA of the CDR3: TGTGCCAGCAGCGTAGGACTAGCGATAACTGAGCAGTACTTC.

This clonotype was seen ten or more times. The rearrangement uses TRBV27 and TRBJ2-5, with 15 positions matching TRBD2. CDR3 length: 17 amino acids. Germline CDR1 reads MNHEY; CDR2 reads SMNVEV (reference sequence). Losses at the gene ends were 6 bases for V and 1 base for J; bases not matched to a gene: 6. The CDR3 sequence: CASSPGTSGGIQETQYF. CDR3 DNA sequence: TGTGCCAGCAGCCCGGGGACTAGCGGGGGGATCCAAGAGACCCAGTACTTC.

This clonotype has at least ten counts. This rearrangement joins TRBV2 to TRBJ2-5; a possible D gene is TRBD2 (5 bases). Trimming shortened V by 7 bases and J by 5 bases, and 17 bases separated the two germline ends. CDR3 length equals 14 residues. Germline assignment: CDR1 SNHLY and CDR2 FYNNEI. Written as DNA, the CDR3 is TGTGCCAGCAAGGATTTGGGGAGTGGGGAGACCCAGTACTTC. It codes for CASKDLGSGETQYF.

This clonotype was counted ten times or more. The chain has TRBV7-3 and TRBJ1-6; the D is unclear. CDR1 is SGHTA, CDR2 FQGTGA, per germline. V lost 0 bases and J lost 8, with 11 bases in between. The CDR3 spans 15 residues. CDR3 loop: CASSLTPTPYSPLHF. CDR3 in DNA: TGTGCCAGCAGCTTAACCCCCACCCCCTATTCACCCCTCCACTTT.

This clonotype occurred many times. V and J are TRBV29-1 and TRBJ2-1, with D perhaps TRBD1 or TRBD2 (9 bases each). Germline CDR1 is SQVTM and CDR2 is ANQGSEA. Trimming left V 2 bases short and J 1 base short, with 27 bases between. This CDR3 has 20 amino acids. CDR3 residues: CSVEPGTGYSGRSSYNEQFF. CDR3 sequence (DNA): TGCAGCGTTGAACCCGGGACAGGGTACAGCGGGAGGTCTTCCTACAATGAGCAGTTCTTC.

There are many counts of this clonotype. This chain's CDR3 is CASSLSGTSRETQYF. The CDR3 DNA sequence: TGTGCCAGCAGCCTGAGCGGGACTAGCCGAGAGACCCAGTACTTC. The chain has TRBV9 and TRBJ2-5; 9 nucleotides align to TRBD2. This CDR3 contains 15 residues. Germline V gene sequence: CDR1 SGDLS, CDR2 YYNGEE. V shed 4 bases and J 4 bases; nucleotides not matched to a gene: 8. The entire variable domain, with the rest obtained from reference TRBV9 and TRBJ2-5, is as follows: DSGVTQTPKHLITATGQRVTLRCSPRSGDLSVYWYQQSLDQGLQFLIQYYNGEERAKGNILERFSAQQFPDLHSELNLSSLELGDSALYFCASSLSGTSRETQYFGPGTRLLVL.

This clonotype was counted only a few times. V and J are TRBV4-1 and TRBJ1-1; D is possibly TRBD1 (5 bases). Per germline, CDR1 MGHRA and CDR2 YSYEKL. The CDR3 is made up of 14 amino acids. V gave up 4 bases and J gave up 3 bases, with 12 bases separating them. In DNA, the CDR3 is TGCGCCAGCAGCCGGTCAGGGTTCGACACTGAAGCTTTCTTT. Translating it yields CASSRSGFDTEAFF.

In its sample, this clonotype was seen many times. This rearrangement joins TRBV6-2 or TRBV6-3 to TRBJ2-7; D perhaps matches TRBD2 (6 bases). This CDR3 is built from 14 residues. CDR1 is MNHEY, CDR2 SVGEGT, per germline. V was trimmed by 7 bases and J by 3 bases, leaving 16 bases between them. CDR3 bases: TGTGCCAGCACCTCCCGGGACTTCCGCTACGAGCAGTACTTC. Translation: CASTSRDFRYEQYF.

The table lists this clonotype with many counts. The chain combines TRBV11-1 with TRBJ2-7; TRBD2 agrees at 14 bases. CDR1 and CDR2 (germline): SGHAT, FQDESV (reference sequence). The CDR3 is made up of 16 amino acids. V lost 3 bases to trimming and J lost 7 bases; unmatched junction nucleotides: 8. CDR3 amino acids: CASSLTSGRALSEQYF. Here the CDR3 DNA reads TGTGCCAGCAGCTTGACTAGCGGGAGGGCCTTAAGTGAGCAGTACTTC.

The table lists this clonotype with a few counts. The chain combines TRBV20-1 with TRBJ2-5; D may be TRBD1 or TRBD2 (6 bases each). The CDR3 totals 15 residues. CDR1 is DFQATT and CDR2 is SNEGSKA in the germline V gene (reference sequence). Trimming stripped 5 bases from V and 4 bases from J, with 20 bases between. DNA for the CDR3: TGCAGTGCTGGCCCCCTACAGGGAGGTGGAGAGACCCAGTACTTC. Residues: CSAGPLQGGGETQYF.

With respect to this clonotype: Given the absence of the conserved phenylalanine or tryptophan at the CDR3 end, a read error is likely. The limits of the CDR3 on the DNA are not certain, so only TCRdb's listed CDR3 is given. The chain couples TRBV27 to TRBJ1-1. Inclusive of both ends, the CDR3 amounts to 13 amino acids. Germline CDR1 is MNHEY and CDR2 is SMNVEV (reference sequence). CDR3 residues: CASIGSFGTEACL.

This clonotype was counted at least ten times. CDR3 amino acids: CASSEVGTGAGYTF. The CDR3 coding sequence is TGTGCCAGCAGTGAAGTGGGGACCGGGGCTGGCTACACCTTC. V usage is TRBV6-1 and J usage is TRBJ1-2; the D gene is possibly TRBD1 (5 bases). V lost 1 base and J lost 7, with 13 bases in between. CDR1 and CDR2 from the germline V gene are MNHNS and SASEGT. This CDR3 spans 14 amino acids.

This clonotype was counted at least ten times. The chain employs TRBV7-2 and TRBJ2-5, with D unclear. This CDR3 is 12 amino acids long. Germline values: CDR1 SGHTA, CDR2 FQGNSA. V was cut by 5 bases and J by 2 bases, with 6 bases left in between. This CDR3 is CASSINQETQYF. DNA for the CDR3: TGTGCCAGCAGCATCAATCAAGAGACCCAGTACTTC.

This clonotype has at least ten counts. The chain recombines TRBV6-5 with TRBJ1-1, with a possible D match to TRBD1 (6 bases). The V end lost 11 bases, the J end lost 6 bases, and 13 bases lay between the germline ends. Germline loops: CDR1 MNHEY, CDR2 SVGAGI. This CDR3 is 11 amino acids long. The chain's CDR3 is CAVHRVPEAFF. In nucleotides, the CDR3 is TGTGCCGTACACAGGGTCCCTGAAGCTTTCTTT.

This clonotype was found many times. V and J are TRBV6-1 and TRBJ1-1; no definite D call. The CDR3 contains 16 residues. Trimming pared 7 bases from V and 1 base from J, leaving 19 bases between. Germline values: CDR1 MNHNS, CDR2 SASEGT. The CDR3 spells CASTPAPISSNTEAFF. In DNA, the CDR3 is TGTGCCAGCACCCCTGCCCCGATCAGTTCGAACACTGAAGCTTTCTTT.

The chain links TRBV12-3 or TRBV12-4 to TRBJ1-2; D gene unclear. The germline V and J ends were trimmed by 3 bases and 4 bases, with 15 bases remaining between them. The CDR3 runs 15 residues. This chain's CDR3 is CASSLNIDTGYGYTF. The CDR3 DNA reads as TGTGCCAGCAGTTTGAACATCGATACTGGCTATGGCTACACCTTC.

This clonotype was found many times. The DNA for the CDR3 is TGTGCCAGCAGCCAACGACAGGTTGGAAACACTGAAGCTTTCTTT. Translating gives CASSQRQVGNTEAFF. V gene TRBV14 combines with J gene TRBJ1-1; the D gene is possibly TRBD1 (6 bases). Germline CDR1 and CDR2: SGHDN and FVKESK. V was shortened by 2 bases and J by 2 bases, with 12 bases between the two germline ends. CDR3 length: 15 amino acids.

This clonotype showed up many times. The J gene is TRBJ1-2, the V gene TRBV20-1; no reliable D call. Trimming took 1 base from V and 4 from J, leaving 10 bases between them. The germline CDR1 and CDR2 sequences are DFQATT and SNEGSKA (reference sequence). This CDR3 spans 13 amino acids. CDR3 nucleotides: TGCAGTGCTAGAGGGGTAGGAACCTATGGCTACACCTTC. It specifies CSARGVGTYGYTF.

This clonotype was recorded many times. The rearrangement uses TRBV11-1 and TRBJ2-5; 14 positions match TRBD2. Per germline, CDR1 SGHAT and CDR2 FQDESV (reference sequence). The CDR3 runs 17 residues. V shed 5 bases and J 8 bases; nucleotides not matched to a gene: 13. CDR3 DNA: TGTGCCAGCAGCCCGAAGGTCCGACTAGCGGGAGGGCGTACCCAGTACTTC. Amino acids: CASSPKVRLAGGRTQYF.

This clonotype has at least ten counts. The CDR3 loop is CSARLNNSPLHF. Here the CDR3 DNA reads TGCAGTGCTAGACTGAATAATTCACCCCTCCACTTT. V and J are TRBV20-1 and TRBJ1-6; D not certain. CDR1 is DFQATT, CDR2 SNEGSKA, per germline (reference sequence). V lost 2 bases, J lost 5 bases, and 4 bases lay in between. This CDR3 comprises 12 residues.

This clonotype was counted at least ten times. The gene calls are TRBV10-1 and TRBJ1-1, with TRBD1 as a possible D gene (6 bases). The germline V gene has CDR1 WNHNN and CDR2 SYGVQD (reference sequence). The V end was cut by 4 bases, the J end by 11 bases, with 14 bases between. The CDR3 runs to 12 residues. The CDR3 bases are TGCGCCAGCAGTGCACAGGGTTGGGGGGCTTTCTTT. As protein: CASSAQGWGAFF.